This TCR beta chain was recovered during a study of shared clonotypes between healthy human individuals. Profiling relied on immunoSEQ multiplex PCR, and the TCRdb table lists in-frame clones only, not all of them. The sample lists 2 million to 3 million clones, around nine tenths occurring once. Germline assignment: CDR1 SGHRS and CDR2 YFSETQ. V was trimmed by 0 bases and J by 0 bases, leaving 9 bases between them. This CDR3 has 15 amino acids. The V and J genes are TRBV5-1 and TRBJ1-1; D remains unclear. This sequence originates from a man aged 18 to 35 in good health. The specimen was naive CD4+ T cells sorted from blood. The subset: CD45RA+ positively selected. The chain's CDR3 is CASSLDYSMNTEAFF. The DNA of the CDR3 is TGCGCCAGCAGCTTGGACTATTCCATGAACACTGAAGCTTTCTTT.